This entry is about one TCR beta chain. No antigen is known for it. This sample was taken from a study of cytomegalovirus exposure and HLA in healthy donors. About the study: The roughly 120 validation repertoires were reported in a later analysis to have been generated on the same platform as the 500 to 700 first-cohort repertoires. Study-level results: According to reports, the classifier identified cytomegalovirus status with high specificity and sensitivity.

This CDR3 region has 14 residues. Germline assignment: CDR1 SEHNR and CDR2 FQNEAQ (reference sequence). V lost 5 bases, J lost 2 bases, and 5 bases stayed unmatched. TCRdb's copy holds only in-frame clones and misses some; the assay was immunoSEQ multiplex PCR. The top ten hold 0.67% of the sample, which has about 110,000 clones, approximately 94% seen once. This sequence joins TRBV7-9 and TRBJ2-7; 8 bases map to TRBD1. Sequencing input: PBMCs. This sequence originates from a woman under 30 in good health and CMV-seronegative. The CDR3 loop reads CASSPGTGTYEQYF. DNA of the CDR3: TGTGCCAGCAGCCCGGGGACAGGAACCTACGAGCAGTACTTC.